This note documents a single T cell receptor beta chain sequence. As yet, its antigen is unknown. Germline V gene data show CDR1 as MDHEN and CDR2 as SYDVKM. V lost 5 bases, J lost 4 bases, and 12 bases lay in between. The CDR3 runs 15 residues. Via MiXCR, TCRdb re-called the 5' RACE reads, giving one row per CDR3 protein. The sample shows 1.5 million to 2 million distinct CDR3 sequences, under 35% of them seen only once. This record comes from a study of identical twins. Findings of the study overall: Modelling underestimated the level of out-of-frame TCR alpha sharing observed in monozygotic twins.

The chain uses TRBV28 and TRBJ2-6; D might be TRBD1 (6 bases). Sample: cord blood. The sequence was collected from a newborn girl in good health. Here the CDR3 DNA reads TGTGCCAGCAGTCGGGCAGGGGTAGGGGCCAACGTCCTGACTTTC. It codes for CASSRAGVGANVLTF. The variable domain in full, completed from reference TRBV28 and TRBJ2-6, reads DVKVTQSSRYLVKRTGEKVFLECVQDMDHENMFWYRQDPGLGLRLIYFSYDVKMKEKGDIPEGYSVSREKKERFSLILESASTNQTSMYLCASSRAGVGANVLTFGAGSRLTVL.